This TCR beta chain originates from a study of blood T cell repertoires in COVID-19. In the study overall: The United States, Italy and Spain were the sources of the acute and convalescent COVID-19 samples. The analysed material was cDNA or gDNA that came from T cells, B-cell-depleted T cells, or PBMCs.

The table came from immunoSEQ multiplex PCR; TCRdb's copy has only in-frame clones and leaves some out. The table shows some 200,000 clones, with 84% occurring only once. This CDR3 comprises 14 residues. The V end was cut by 0 bases, the J end by 3 bases, with 9 bases between. Per the germline V gene, CDR1 is SGHRS and CDR2 is YFSETQ. This TCR was recovered from a man aged 50-60 years with active or convalescent COVID-19. Material: peripheral blood. The gene calls are TRBV5-1 and TRBJ1-2, with a weak D call TRBD1 (6 bases). The CDR3 loop reads CASSLGPGDYGYTF. CDR3 nucleotide sequence: TGCGCCAGCAGCTTGGGGCCAGGGGACTATGGCTACACCTTC.